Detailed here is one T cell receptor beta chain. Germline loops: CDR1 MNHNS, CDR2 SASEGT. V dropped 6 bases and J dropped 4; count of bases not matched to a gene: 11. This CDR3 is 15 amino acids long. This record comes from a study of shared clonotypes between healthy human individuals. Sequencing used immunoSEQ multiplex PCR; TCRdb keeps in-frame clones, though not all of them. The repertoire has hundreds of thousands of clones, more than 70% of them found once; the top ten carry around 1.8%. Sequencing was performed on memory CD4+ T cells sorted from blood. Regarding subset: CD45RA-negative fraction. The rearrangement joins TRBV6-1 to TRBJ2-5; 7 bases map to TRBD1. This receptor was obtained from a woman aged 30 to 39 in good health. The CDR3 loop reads CASSKITGVGETQYF. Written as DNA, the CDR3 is TGTGCCAGCAGCAAAATTACAGGGGTCGGAGAGACCCAGTACTTC.